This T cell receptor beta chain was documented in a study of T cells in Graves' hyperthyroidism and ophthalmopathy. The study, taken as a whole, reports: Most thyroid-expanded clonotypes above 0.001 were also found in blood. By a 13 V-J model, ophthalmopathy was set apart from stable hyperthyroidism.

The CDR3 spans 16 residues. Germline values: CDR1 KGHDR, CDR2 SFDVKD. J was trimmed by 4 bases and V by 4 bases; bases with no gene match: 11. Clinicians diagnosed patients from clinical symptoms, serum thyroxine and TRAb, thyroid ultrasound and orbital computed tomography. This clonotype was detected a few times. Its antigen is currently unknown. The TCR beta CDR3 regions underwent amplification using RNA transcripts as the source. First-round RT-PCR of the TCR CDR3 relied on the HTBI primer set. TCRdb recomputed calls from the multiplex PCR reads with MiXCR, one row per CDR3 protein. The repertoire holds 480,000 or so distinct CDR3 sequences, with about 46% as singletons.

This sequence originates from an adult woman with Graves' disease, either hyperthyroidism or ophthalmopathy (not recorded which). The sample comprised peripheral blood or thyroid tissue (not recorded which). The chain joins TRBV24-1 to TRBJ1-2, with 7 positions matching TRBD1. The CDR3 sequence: CATSDGTANHPYGYTF. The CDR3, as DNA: TGTGCCACCAGTGACGGGACAGCAAACCACCCCTATGGCTACACCTTC.